The 6 T cell receptor beta chains given below trace back to one sample, sequenced in a study of blood T cell repertoires in COVID-19. TCRdb's table, derived via immunoSEQ multiplex PCR, lists solely in-frame clones and lacks some. This sample has approximately 260,000 clones; approximately 90% occur once, and the top ten carry 3.7%. The sample was peripheral blood. These receptors originate from a woman aged 40 to 49 with acute or convalescent COVID-19.

This chain connects TRBV5-1 to TRBJ1-1; TRBD1 is a possible D gene (6 bases). Per the germline V gene, CDR1 is SGHRS and CDR2 is YFSETQ. The V end lost 2 bases, the J end lost 11 bases, and 16 bases lay between the germline ends. The CDR3 sequence is 13 residues long. CDR3 sequence (DNA): TGCGCCAGCAGCTTTGAGACAGGCGTTCGGGCTTTCTTT. Translation gives CASSFETGVRAFF. The full variable domain, completed using reference TRBV5-1 and TRBJ1-1, is KAGVTQTPRYLIKTRGQQVTLSCSPISGHRSVSWYQQTPGQGLQFLFEYFSETQRNKGNFPGRFSGRQFSNSRSEMNVSTLELGDSALYLCASSFETGVRAFFGQGTRLTVV.

The chain has TRBV5-1 and TRBJ2-3; the D gene is possibly TRBD2 (8 bases). The V gene's germline CDR1 is SGHRS and CDR2 YFSETQ. This CDR3 is 18 amino acids long. Trimming left V 2 bases short and J 1 base short, with 20 bases between. The CDR3 nucleotides read TGCGCCAGCAGCTTCCGAGGACAGGCTAGCGGGCGCACAGATACGCAGTATTTT. Translating it yields CASSFRGQASGRTDTQYF.

The chain joins TRBV4-1 to TRBJ1-1; TRBD1 agrees at 9 bases. Germline V gene sequence: CDR1 MGHRA, CDR2 YSYEKL. After removal of 4 bases from V and 0 bases from J, the junction contained 9 bases not matched to a gene. The CDR3 has 17 amino acids. The CDR3 region is CASSLPGTGRMNTEAFF. The DNA for the CDR3 is TGCGCCAGCAGCCTGCCCGGGACAGGGAGGATGAACACTGAAGCTTTCTTT.

The chain links TRBV6-1 to TRBJ1-2; D call uncertain. CDR3 length: 16 residues. The V gene lost 0 bases and the J gene lost 4 bases, with 15 bases spanning the gap. Germline V CDR1 and CDR2: MNHNS, SASEGT. This CDR3 reads CASSEARGWQLYGYTF. DNA of the CDR3: TGTGCCAGCAGTGAAGCTCGGGGATGGCAGCTCTATGGCTACACCTTC.

J is TRBJ2-5 and V is TRBV19; 7 bases fit TRBD1. J was trimmed by 3 bases and V by 5 bases; bases with no gene match: 6. Germline CDR1 and CDR2: LNHDA and SQIVND (reference sequence). The CDR3 contains 14 residues. DNA of the CDR3: TGTGCCAGTAGTCGACAGGGAGATAAAGAGACCCAGTACTTC. Amino acid sequence: CASSRQGDKETQYF.

DNA of the CDR3: TGCGCCAGCAGCTCCGTCGGGACCCAGTACTTC. Amino acid sequence: CASSSVGTQYF. The chain combines TRBV5-1 with TRBJ2-5; D is unresolved. The V end was cut by 3 bases, the J end by 7 bases, with 7 bases between. CDR3 length: 11 amino acids. Germline V CDR1 and CDR2: SGHRS, YFSETQ.